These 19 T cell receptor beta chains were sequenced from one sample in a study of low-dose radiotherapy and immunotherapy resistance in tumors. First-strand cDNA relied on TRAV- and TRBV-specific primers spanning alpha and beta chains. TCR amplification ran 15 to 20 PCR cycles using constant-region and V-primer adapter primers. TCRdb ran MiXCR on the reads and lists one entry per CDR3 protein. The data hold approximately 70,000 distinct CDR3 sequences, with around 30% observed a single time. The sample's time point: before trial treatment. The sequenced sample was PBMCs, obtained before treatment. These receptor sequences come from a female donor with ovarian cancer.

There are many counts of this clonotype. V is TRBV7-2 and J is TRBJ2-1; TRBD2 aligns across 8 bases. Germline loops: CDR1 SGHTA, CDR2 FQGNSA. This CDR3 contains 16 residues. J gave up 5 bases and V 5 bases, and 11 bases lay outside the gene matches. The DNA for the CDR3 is TGTGCCAGCAGCAGCCGCGGGGGGCGTAGTGACAATGAGCAGTTCTTC. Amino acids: CASSSRGGRSDNEQFF.

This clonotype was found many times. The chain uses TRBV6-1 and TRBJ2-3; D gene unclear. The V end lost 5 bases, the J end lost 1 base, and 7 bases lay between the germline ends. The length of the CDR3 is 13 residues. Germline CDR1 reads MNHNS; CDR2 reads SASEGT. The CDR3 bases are TGTGCCAGCAGTCTACGGCGCACAGATACGCAGTATTTT. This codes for CASSLRRTDTQYF.

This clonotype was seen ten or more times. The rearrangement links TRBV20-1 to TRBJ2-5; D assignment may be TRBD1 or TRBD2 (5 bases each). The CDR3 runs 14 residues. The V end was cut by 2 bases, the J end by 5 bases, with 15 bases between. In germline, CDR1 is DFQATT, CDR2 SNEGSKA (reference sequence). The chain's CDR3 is CSARLAGSEETQYF. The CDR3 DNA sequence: TGCAGTGCTAGACTAGCAGGGTCGGAGGAGACCCAGTACTTC.

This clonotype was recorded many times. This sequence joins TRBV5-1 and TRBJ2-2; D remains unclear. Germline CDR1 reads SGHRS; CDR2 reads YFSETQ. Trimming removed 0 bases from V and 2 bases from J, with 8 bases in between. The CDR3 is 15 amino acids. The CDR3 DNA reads TGCGCCAGCAGCTTGGATGGCCGCAACACCGGGGAGCTGTTTTTT. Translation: CASSLDGRNTGELFF.

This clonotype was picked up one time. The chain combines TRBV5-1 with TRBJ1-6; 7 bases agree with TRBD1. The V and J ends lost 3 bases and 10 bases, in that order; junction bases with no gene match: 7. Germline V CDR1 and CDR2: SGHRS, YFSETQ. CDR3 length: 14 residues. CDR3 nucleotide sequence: TGCGCCAGCAGCTCGACAGGGAACAGCTCACCCCTCCACTTT. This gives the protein CASSSTGNSSPLHF.

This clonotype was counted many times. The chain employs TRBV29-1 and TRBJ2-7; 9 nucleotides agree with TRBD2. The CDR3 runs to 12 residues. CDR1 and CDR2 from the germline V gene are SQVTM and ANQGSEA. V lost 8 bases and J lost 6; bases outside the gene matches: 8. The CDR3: CSTGTLAGEQYF. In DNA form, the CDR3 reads TGCAGCACCGGCACACTAGCGGGCGAGCAGTACTTC.

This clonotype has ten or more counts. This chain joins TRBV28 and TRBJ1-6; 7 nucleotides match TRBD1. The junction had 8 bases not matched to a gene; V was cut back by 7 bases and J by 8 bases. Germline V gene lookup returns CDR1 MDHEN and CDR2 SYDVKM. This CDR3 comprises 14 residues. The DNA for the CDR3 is TGTGCCAGCATAAAGGGGGCAGGGCATTCACCCCTCCACTTT. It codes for CASIKGAGHSPLHF.

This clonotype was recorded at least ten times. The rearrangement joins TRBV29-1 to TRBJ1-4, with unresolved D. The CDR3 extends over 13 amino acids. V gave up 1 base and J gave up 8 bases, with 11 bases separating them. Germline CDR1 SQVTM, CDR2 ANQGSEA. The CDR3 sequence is CSVEGDLREKLFF. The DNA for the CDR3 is TGCAGCGTTGAAGGGGATCTTCGAGAAAAACTGTTTTTT. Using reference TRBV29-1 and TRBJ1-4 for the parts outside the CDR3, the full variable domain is SAVISQKPSRDICQRGTSLTIQCQVDSQVTMMFWYRQQPGQSLTLIATANQGSEATYESGFVIDKFPISRPNLTFSTLTVSNMSPEDSSIYLCSVEGDLREKLFFGSGTQLSVL.

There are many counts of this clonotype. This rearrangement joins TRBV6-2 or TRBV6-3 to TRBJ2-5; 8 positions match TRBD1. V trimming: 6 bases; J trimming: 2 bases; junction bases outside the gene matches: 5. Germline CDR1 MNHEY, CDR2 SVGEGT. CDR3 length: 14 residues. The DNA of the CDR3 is TGTGCCAGCAGGACCGGGACAGGACAAGAGACCCAGTACTTC. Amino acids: CASRTGTGQETQYF.

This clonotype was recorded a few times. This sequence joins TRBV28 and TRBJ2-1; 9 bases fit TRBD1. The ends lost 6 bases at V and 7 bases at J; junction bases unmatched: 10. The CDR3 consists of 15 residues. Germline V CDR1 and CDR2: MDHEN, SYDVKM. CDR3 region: CASSPRDRVRNEQFF. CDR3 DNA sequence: TGTGCCAGCAGCCCACGGGACAGGGTTAGAAATGAGCAGTTCTTC.

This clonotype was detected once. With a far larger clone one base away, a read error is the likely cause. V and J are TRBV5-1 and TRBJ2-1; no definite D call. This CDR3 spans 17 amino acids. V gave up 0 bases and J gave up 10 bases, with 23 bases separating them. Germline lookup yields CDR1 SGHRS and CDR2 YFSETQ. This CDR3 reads CASSLAATSTSTYEQFF. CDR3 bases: TGCGCCAGCAGCTTGGCGGCGACCTCGACCTCAACCTACGAGCAGTTCTTC.

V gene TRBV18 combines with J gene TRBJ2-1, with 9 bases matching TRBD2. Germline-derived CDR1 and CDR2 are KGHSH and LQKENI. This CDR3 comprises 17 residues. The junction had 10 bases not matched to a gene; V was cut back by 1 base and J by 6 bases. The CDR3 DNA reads TGTGCCAGCTCACCACGCTTTACGGGGGGACTAGCCAATGAGCAGTTCTTC. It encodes CASSPRFTGGLANEQFF.

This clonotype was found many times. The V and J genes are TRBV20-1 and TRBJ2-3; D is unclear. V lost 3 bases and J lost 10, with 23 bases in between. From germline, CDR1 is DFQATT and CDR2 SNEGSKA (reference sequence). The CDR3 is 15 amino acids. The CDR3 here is CSASEPPVGINAQYF. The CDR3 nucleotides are TGCAGTGCTAGTGAACCACCGGTTGGAATTAATGCGCAGTATTTT.

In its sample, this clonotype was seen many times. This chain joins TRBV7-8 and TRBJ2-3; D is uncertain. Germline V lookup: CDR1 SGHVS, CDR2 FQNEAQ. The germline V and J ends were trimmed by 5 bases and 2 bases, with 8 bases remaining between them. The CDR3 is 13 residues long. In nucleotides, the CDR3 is TGTGCCAGCAGCCCCGGTCCCACAGATACGCAGTATTTT. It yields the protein CASSPGPTDTQYF.

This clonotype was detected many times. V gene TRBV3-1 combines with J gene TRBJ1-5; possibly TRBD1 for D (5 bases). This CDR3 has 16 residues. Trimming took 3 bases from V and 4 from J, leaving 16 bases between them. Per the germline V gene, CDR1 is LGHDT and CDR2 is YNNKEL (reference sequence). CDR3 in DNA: TGTGCCAGCAGCCATGGGGGAGGAGTCCTAAATCAGCCCCAGCATTTT. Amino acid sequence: CASSHGGGVLNQPQHF. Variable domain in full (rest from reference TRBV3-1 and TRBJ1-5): DTAVSQTPKYLVTQMGNDKSIKCEQNLGHDTMYWYKQDSKKFLKIMFSYNNKELIINETVPNRFSPKSPDKAHLNLHINSLELGDSAVYFCASSHGGGVLNQPQHFGDGTRLSIL.

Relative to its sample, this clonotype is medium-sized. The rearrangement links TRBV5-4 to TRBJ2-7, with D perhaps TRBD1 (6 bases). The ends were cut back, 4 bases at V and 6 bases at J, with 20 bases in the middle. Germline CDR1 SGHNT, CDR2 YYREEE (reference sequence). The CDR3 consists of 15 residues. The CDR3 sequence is CASSDDTGFVGEQYF. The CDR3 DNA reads TGTGCCAGCAGCGATGATACAGGGTTTGTAGGCGAGCAGTACTTC.

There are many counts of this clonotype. The CDR3: CASLKRQLTGTGELFF. The DNA for the CDR3 is TGTGCCAGTTTAAAGCGGCAACTAACCGGGACCGGGGAGCTGTTTTTT. The chain couples TRBV6-2 or TRBV6-3 to TRBJ2-2, with a weak D call TRBD2 (5 bases). The CDR3 covers 16 residues. With 9 bases removed from V and 5 bases from J, the gap between germline ends came to 22 bases. Germline V gene sequence: CDR1 MNHEY, CDR2 SVGEGT.

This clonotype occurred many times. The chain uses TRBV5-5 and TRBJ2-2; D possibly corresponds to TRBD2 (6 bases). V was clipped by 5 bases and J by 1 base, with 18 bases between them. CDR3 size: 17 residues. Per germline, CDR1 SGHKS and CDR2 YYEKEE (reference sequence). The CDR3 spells CASRPVAGTVNTGELFF. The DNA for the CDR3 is TGTGCCAGCAGACCTGTCGCCGGGACTGTGAACACCGGGGAGCTGTTTTTT.

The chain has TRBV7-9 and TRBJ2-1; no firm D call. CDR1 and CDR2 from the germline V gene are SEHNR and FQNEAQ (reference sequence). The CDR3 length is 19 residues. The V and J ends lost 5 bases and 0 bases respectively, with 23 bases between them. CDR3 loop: CASSPSVRASGGSYNEQFF. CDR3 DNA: TGTGCCAGCAGCCCATCGGTTAGGGCCTCAGGCGGCTCCTACAATGAGCAGTTCTTC. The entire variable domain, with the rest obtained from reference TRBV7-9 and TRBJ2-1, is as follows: DTGVSQNPRHKITKRGQNVTFRCDPISEHNRLYWYRQTLGQGPEFLTYFQNEAQLEKSRLLSDRFSAERPKGSFSTLEIQRTEQGDSAMYLCASSPSVRASGGSYNEQFFGPGTRLTVL.